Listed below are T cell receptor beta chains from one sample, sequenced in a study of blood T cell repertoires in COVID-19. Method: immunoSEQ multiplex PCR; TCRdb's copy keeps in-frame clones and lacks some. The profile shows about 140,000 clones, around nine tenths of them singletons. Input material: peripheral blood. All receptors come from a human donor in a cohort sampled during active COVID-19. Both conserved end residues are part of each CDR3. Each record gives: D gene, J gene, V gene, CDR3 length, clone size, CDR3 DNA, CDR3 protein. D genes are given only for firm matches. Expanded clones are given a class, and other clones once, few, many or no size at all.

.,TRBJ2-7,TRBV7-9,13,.,TGTGCCAGCAGCTTAGCGCCCAACGGCGAGCAGTACTTC,CASSLAPNGEQYF
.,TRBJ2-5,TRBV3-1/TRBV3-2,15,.,TGTGCCAGCAGCCAAGAATCGGGGGGCGGGGAGACCCAGTACTTC,CASSQESGGGETQYF
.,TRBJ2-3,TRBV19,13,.,TGTGCCAGTATTCGGGATGGCACAGATACGCAGTATTTT,CASIRDGTDTQYF
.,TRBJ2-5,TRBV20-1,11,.,TGCAGTGCTCTAAAGGGGGAGACCCAGTACTTC,CSALKGETQYF
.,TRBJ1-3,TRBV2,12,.,TGTGCCAGCAGTGAACAGGCCGACACCATATATTTT,CASSEQADTIYF
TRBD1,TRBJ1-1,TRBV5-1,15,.,TGCGCCAGCAGCTACGGGACAGGGAGTAACACTGAAGCTTTCTTT,CASSYGTGSNTEAFF
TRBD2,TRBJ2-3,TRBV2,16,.,TGTGCCAGCAGTGGCTTTAGCGGGGATAGCACAGATACGCAGTATTTT,CASSGFSGDSTDTQYF
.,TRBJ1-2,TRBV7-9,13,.,TGTGCCAGCAGCCGGACAGCAGGTTATGGCTACACCTTC,CASSRTAGYGYTF
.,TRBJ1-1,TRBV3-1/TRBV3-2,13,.,TGTGCCAGCAGCCAAGTCCGGGACACTGAAGCTTTCTTT,CASSQVRDTEAFF
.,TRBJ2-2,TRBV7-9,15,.,TGTGCCAGCAGCTTAGAAGCCGCGAACACCGGGGAGCTGTTTTTT,CASSLEAANTGELFF
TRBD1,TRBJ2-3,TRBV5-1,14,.,TGCGCCAGCAGCCTCGGACAGGGTAAAGATACGCAGTATTTT,CASSLGQGKDTQYF
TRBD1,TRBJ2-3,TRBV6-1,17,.,TGTGCCAGCAGTGAAAATGGGGGCAGGGGGCTAGGAGATACGCAGTATTTT,CASSENGGRGLGDTQYF
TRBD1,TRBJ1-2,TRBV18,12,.,TGTGCCAGCTCACTTGGACAGGAGGGCTACACCTTC,CASSLGQEGYTF
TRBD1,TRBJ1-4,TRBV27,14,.,TGTGCCACCAAACCGGGACAGTCTAATGAAAAACTGTTTTTT,CATKPGQSNEKLFF
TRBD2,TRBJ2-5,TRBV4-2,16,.,TGTGCCAGCAGCCAAGTTGGAGCGGGGGCGGGTGAGACCCAGTACTTC,CASSQVGAGAGETQYF
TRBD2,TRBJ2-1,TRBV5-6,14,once,TGTGCCAGCAGCTTGGGTAGCGGGTACAATGAGCAGTTCTTC,CASSLGSGYNEQFF
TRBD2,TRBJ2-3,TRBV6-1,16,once,TGTGCCAGCAGTGCCGGGACTAGCGGTAGCACAGATACGCAGTATTTT,CASSAGTSGSTDTQYF
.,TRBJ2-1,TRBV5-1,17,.,TGCGCCAGCAGCTTCGACCTCCTAGGCACCTCCTACAATGAGCAGTTCTTC,CASSFDLLGTSYNEQFF
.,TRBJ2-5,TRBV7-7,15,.,TGTGCTAGCAGCTTCAGCAGGGACAACCAAGAGACCCAGTACTTC,CASSFSRDNQETQYF
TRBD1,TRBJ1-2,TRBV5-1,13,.,TGCGCCAGCAGCTTAGACAGGGACTATGGCTACACCTTC,CASSLDRDYGYTF
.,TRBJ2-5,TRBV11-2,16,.,TGTGCCAGCAGCTTAGGACAGAGGTATTTGGAAGAGACCCAGTACTTC,CASSLGQRYLEETQYF
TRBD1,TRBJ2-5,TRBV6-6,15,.,TGTGCCAGCAGTTACCTGGGGACAGGGGATGAGACCCAGTACTTC,CASSYLGTGDETQYF
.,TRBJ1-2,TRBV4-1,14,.,TGCGCCAGCAGCCAGAGGGGGTTAGACTATGGCTACACCTTC,CASSQRGLDYGYTF